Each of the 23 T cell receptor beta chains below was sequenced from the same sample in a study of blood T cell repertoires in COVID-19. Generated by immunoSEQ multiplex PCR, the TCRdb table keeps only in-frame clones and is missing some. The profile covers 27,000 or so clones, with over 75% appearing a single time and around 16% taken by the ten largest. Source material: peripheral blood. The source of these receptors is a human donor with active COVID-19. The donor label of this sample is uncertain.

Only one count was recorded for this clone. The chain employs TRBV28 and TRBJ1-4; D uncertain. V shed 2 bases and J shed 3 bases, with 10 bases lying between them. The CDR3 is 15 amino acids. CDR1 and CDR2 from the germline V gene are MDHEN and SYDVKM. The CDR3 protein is CASSLGGIPNEKLFF. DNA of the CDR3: TGTGCCAGCAGTTTAGGAGGGATCCCTAATGAAAAACTGTTTTTT.

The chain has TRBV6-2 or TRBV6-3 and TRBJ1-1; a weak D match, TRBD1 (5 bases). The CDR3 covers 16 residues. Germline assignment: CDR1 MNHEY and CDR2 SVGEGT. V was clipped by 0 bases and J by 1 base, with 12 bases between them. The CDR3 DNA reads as TGTGCCAGCAGTTACTCATTGCGGGACGGGAACACTGAAGCTTTCTTT. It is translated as CASSYSLRDGNTEAFF.

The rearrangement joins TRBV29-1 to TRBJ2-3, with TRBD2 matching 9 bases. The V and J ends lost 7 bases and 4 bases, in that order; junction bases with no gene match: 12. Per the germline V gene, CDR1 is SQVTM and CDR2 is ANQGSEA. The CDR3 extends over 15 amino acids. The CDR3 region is CSGYWIAGDADTQYF. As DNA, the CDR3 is TGCAGCGGGTATTGGATAGCGGGAGATGCAGATACGCAGTATTTT.

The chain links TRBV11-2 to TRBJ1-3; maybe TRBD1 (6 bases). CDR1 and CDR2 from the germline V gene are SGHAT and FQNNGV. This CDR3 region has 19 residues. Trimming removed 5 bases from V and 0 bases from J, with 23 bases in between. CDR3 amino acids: CASSGLETGIFLSGNTIYF. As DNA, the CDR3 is TGTGCCAGCAGCGGGTTAGAGACAGGAATTTTCCTCTCTGGAAACACCATATATTTT.

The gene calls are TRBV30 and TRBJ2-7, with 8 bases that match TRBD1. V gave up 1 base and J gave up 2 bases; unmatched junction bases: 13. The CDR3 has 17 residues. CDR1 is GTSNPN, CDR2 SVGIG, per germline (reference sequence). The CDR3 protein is CAWSGRFAGTGAYEQYF. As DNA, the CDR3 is TGTGCCTGGAGTGGGCGGTTTGCGGGGACAGGCGCCTACGAGCAGTACTTC.

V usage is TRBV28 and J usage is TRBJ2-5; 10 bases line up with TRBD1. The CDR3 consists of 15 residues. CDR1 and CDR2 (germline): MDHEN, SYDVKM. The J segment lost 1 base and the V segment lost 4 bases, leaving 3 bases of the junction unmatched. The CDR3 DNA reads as TGTGCCAGCAGTTCGGGACAGGGGATCCAAGAGACCCAGTACTTC. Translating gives CASSSGQGIQETQYF.

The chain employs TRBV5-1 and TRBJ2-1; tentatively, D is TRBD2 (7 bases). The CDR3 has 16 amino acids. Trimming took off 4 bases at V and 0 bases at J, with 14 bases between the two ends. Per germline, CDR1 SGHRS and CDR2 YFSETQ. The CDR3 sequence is CASSRRGDYSYNEQFF. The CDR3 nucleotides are TGCGCCAGCAGCCGAAGGGGGGACTACTCCTACAATGAGCAGTTCTTC. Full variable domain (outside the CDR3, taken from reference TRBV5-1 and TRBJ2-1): KAGVTQTPRYLIKTRGQQVTLSCSPISGHRSVSWYQQTPGQGLQFLFEYFSETQRNKGNFPGRFSGRQFSNSRSEMNVSTLELGDSALYLCASSRRGDYSYNEQFFGPGTRLTVL.

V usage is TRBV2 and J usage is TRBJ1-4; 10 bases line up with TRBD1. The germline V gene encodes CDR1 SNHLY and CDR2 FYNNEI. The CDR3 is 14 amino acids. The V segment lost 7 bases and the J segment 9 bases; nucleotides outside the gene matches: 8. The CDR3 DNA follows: TGTGCCAGCACGACCGGGACAGGGGAGCAAAAACTGTTTTTT. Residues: CASTTGTGEQKLFF.

In nucleotides, the CDR3 is TGTGCCATCAGTGCTAGAAAGGGGGGGTCCATCTATGGCTACACCTTC. The encoded protein is CAISARKGGSIYGYTF. This chain connects TRBV10-3 to TRBJ1-2; the D gene is possibly TRBD1 (6 bases). The CDR3 spans 16 residues. Trimming removed 4 bases at V and 4 bases at J, with 19 bases between. Germline CDR1 is ENHRY and CDR2 is SYGVKD.

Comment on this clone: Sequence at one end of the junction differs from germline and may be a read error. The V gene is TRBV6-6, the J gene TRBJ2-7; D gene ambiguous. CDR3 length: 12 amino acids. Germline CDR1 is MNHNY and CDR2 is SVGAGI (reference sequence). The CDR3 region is CASSYSIAFLNF. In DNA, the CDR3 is TGTGCCAGCAGTTACTCCATAGCATTTCTAAACTTC.

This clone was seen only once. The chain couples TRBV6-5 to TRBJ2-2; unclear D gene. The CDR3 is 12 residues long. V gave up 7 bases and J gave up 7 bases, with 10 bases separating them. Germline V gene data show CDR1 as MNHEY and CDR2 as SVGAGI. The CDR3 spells CASTSKNGELFF. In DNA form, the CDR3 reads TGTGCCAGCACCAGTAAGAACGGGGAGCTGTTTTTT.

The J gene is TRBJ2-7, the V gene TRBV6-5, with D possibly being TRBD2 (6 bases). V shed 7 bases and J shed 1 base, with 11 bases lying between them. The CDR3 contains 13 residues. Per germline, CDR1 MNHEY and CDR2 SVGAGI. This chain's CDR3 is CASKGTGSYEQYF. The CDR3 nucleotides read TGTGCCAGCAAAGGGACTGGATCCTACGAGCAGTACTTC.

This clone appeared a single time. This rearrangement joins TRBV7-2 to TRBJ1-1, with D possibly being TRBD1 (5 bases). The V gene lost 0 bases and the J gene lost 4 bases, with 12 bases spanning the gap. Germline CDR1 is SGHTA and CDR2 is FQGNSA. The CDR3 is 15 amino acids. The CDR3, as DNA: TGTGCCAGCAGCTTAGCCCAGGGTCTAGGCACTGAAGCTTTCTTT. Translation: CASSLAQGLGTEAFF.

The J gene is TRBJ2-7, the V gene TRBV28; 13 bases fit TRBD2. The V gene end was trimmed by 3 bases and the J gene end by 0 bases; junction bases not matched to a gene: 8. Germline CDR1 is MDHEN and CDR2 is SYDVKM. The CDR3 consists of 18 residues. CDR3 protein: CASSFSRTSGRNSYEQYF. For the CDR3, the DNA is TGTGCCAGCAGTTTCTCCCGGACTAGCGGGAGAAACTCCTACGAGCAGTACTTC.

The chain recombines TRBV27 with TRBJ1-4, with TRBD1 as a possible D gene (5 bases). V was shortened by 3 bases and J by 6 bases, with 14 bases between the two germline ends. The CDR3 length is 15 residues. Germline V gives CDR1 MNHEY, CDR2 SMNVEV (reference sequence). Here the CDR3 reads CASSFSPGSDEKLFF. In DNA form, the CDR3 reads TGTGCCAGCAGTTTCTCCCCAGGGTCGGATGAAAAACTGTTTTTT. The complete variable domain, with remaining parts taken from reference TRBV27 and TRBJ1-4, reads EAQVTQNPRYLITVTGKKLTVTCSQNMNHEYMSWYRQDPGLGLRQIYYSMNVEVTDKGDVPEGYKVSRKEKRNFPLILESPSPNQTSLYFCASSFSPGSDEKLFFGSGTQLSVL.

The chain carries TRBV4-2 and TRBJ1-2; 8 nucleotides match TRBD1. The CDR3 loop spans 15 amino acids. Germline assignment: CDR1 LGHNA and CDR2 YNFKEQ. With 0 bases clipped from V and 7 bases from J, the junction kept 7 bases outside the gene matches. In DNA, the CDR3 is TGTGCCAGCAGCCAAGAAGGAGGACAGGGACGTGGCTACACCTTC. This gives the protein CASSQEGGQGRGYTF.

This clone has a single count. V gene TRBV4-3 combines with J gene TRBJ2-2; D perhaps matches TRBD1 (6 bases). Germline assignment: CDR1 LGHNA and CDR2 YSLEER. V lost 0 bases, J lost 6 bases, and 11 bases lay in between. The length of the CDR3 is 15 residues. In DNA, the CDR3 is TGCGCCAGCAGCCAAGAGGGGGCCGGGGCCGGGGAGCTGTTTTTT. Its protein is CASSQEGAGAGELFF.

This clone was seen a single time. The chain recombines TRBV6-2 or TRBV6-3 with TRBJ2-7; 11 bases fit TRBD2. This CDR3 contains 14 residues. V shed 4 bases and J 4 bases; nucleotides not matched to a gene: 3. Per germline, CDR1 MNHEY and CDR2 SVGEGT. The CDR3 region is CASSLLAGVYEQYF. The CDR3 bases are TGTGCCAGCAGTTTACTAGCGGGAGTGTACGAGCAGTACTTC.

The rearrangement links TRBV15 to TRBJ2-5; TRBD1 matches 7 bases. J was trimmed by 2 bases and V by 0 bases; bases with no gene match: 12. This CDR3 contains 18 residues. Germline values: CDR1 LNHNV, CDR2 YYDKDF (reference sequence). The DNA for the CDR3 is TGTGCCACCAGCAGAGATAGGCGACAGGGTTCATTACAAGAGACCCAGTACTTC. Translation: CATSRDRRQGSLQETQYF. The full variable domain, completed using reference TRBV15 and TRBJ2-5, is DAMVIQNPRYQVTQFGKPVTLSCSQTLNHNVMYWYQQKSSQAPKLLFHYYDKDFNNEADTPDNFQSRRPNTSFCFLDIRSPGLGDTAMYLCATSRDRRQGSLQETQYFGPGTRLLVL.

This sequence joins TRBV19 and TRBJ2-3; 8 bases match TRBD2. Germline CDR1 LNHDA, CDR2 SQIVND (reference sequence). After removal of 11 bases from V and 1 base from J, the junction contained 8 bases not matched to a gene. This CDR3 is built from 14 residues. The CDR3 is CAPLRGARTDTQYF. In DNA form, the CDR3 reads TGTGCCCCCCTGCGGGGGGCCCGCACAGATACGCAGTATTTT.

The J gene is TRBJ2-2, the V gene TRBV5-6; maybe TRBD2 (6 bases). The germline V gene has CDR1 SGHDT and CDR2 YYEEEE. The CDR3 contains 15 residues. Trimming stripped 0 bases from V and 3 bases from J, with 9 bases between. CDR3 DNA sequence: TGTGCCAGCAGCTTGGTAGGGGAGGACACCGGGGAGCTGTTTTTT. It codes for CASSLVGEDTGELFF.

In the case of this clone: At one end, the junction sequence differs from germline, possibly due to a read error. The chain's CDR3 is CASRLGTGDEKLFF. CDR3 DNA sequence: TGTGCCAGCAGGTTGGGGACAGGGGATGAAAAACTGTTTTTT. This rearrangement joins TRBV5-4 to TRBJ1-4; 10 bases line up with TRBD1. The germline gives CDR1 SGHNT, CDR2 YYREEE (reference sequence). The CDR3 is 14 residues long. The complete variable domain, with remaining parts taken from reference TRBV5-4 and TRBJ1-4, reads ETGVTQSPTHLIKTRGQQVTLRCSSQSGHNTVSWYQQALGQGPQFIFQYYREEENGRGNFPPRFSGLQFPNYSSELNVNALELDDSALYLCASRLGTGDEKLFFGSGTQLSVL.

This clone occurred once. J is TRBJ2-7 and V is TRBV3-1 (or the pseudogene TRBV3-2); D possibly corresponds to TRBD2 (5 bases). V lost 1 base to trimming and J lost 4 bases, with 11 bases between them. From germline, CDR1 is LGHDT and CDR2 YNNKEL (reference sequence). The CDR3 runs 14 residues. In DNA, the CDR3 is TGTGCCAGCAGCCAAGGTCTAGCAAGATACGAGCAGTACTTC. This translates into CASSQGLARYEQYF.